Listed here is a single T cell receptor (beta chain). The TCR beta repertoire was assessed by survey-level immunoSEQ sequencing. Clones were sequenced by immunoSEQ multiplex PCR, and TCRdb holds only the in-frame ones, with some missing. The profile shows about 68,000 clones, just over 90% of them singletons. V was pared by 3 bases and J by 2 bases, with 12 bases of the junction left unmatched. The germline V gene has CDR1 GTSNPN and CDR2 SVGIG (reference sequence). This CDR3 comprises 17 residues. The TCR sequence derives from a man in his forties or fifties with rheumatoid arthritis. The chain is built from TRBV30 and TRBJ2-3, with 9 bases identical to TRBD1. The material sequenced was PBMCs. The CDR3 reads CAWRKLGQGLNTDTQYF. Here the CDR3 DNA reads TGTGCCTGGAGAAAATTGGGACAGGGTTTGAACACAGATACGCAGTATTTT.